The source of this T cell receptor (beta chain) is a study of blood T cell repertoires in COVID-19. Sequencing used immunoSEQ multiplex PCR; TCRdb keeps in-frame clones, though not all of them. The top ten hold 3.5% to 5.5% of the sample, which has around 250,000 clones, approximately 87% seen once. The CDR3 covers 14 residues. CDR1 and CDR2 (germline): MNHEY, SVGAGI. V was cut by 4 bases and J by 6 bases, with 16 bases left in between. The source is a man between 60 and 70 years old who had recovered from COVID-19. The specimen sequenced was peripheral blood. The V and J genes are TRBV6-5 and TRBJ2-7; possible D gene TRBD1, 6 bases. The chain's CDR3 is CASSWGPDRSEQYF. As DNA, the CDR3 is TGTGCCAGCAGTTGGGGACCTGACAGGTCCGAGCAGTACTTC.